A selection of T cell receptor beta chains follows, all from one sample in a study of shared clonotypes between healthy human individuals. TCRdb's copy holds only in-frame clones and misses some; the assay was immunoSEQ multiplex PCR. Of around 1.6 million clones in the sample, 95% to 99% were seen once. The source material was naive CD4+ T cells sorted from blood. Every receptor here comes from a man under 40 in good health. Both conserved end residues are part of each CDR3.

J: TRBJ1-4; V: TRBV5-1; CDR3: CASSLWDSHEKLFF
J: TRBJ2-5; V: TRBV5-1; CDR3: CASSPRTSGQETQYF
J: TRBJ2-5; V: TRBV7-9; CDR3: CASSLGPTNPETQYF
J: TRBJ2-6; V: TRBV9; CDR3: CASSSPARTGSSSGANVLTF
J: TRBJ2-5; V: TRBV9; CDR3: CASRRRLAGGRGTQYF
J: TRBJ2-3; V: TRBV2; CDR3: CASTPPSTDTQYF
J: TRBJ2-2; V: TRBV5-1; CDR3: CASSLYGGGISNTGELFF
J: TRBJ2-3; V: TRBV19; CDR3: CASSVGLATDTQYF
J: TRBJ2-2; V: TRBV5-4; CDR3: CASSLARGRDTGELFF
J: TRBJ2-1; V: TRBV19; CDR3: CASKLSDGQSQFF
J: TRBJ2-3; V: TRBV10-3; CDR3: CAISEPRQPSTDTQYF
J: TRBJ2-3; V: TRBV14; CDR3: CASSRRAGGPDTQYF
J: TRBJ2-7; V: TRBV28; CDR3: CAVQGVDEQYF
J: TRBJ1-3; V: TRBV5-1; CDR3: CASSLATGGFSGNTIYF
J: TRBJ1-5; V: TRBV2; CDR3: CASRDRDRGLLGQPQHF